This T cell receptor beta chain is from a study of cytomegalovirus exposure and HLA in healthy donors. Donors came from a validation cohort of over a hundred subjects, distinct from the first 666-subject cohort. Trimming cost V 6 bases and J 4 bases, with 29 bases left between them. The CDR3 contains 19 residues. Germline CDR1 KGHSH, CDR2 LQKENI. TCRdb's copy holds only in-frame clones and misses some; the assay was immunoSEQ multiplex PCR. The sample carries 130,000 to 150,000 clones, roughly 90% recorded once. Sequenced input: PBMCs. The chain couples TRBV18 to TRBJ2-3; a possible D gene is TRBD1 (5 bases). This TCR came from a man aged 18-30 years in good health and CMV-seropositive. The DNA for the CDR3 is TGTGCCAGCTCCCGTTTCCCCGAGGTAGACAGTGTCGGCCCAGATACGCAGTATTTT. Translating it yields CASSRFPEVDSVGPDTQYF.